A selection of T cell receptor beta chains follows, all from one sample in a study of T cell responses to AZD1222 COVID-19 vaccine. The table came from immunoSEQ multiplex PCR; TCRdb's copy has only in-frame clones and leaves some out. Here the sample spans 100,000 to 150,000 clones, less than 90% being singletons. The sample in question was peripheral blood, obtained on day 0 of AZD1222 vaccination. Every receptor here comes from an adult in good health. Each CDR3 is given with its conserved first and last residue. The order of the fields is clone size, J gene, CDR3 length, D gene, V gene, CDR3 protein, CDR3 DNA. D genes are given only for firm matches. Rows give clone size only sometimes, using once, few, many, or a class for an expanded clone.

size: NA
J: TRBJ1-1
length: 13
D: NA
V: TRBV10-3
CDR3: CAISEGREGEAFF
DNA: TGTGCCATCAGTGAAGGCCGAGAGGGTGAAGCTTTCTTT

size: NA
J: TRBJ1-5
length: 16
D: NA
V: TRBV2
CDR3: CASRAVPRVSNQPQHF
DNA: TGTGCCAGCAGGGCGGTACCCCGGGTCAGCAATCAGCCCCAGCATTTT

size: NA
J: TRBJ2-5
length: 13
D: NA
V: TRBV2
CDR3: CASSTQKQETQYF
DNA: TGTGCCAGCAGCACACAGAAACAAGAGACCCAGTACTTC

size: NA
J: TRBJ1-3
length: 14
D: NA
V: TRBV7-2
CDR3: CASSLVASGNTIYF
DNA: TGTGCCAGCAGCTTAGTGGCCTCTGGAAACACCATATATTTT

size: NA
J: TRBJ2-2
length: 13
D: NA
V: TRBV7-3
CDR3: CASSLTGVGELFF
DNA: TGTGCCAGCAGCTTAACTGGGGTCGGGGAGCTGTTTTTT

size: NA
J: TRBJ2-3
length: 13
D: NA
V: TRBV5-1
CDR3: CASSLDGTDTQYF
DNA: TGCGCCAGCAGCTTGGACGGCACAGATACGCAGTATTTT

size: NA
J: TRBJ2-1
length: 17
D: TRBD2
V: TRBV9
CDR3: CASSVSPGTSGRNEQFF
DNA: TGTGCCAGCAGCGTGTCTCCCGGGACTAGCGGGAGGAATGAGCAGTTCTTC

size: NA
J: TRBJ1-6
length: 16
D: TRBD1
V: TRBV4-3
CDR3: CASSLSSTGVNSPLHF
DNA: TGCGCCAGCAGCCTTTCCTCCACAGGGGTCAATTCACCCCTCCACTTT

size: NA
J: TRBJ1-2
length: 14
D: NA
V: TRBV7-3
CDR3: CASSLTRLGDGYTF
DNA: TGTGCCAGCAGCTTAACTCGGCTGGGAGATGGCTACACCTTC

size: NA
J: TRBJ2-3
length: 15
D: TRBD1
V: TRBV19
CDR3: CASSSRQGAADTQYF
DNA: TGTGCCAGTAGTTCCCGACAGGGGGCTGCAGATACGCAGTATTTT

size: NA
J: TRBJ1-3
length: 16
D: TRBD1
V: TRBV7-6
CDR3: CASSYLGTGVGNTIYF
DNA: TGTGCCAGCAGCTACCTCGGGACAGGGGTGGGAAACACCATATATTTT

size: NA
J: TRBJ2-7
length: 13
D: NA
V: TRBV3-1/TRBV3-2
CDR3: CASSQGVEGPQYF
DNA: TGTGCCAGCAGCCAGGGCGTCGAGGGCCCCCAGTACTTC

size: NA
J: TRBJ1-1
length: 13
D: NA
V: TRBV12-3/TRBV12-4
CDR3: CASSFGGNTEAFF
DNA: TGTGCCAGCAGTTTTGGTGGGAACACTGAAGCTTTCTTT

size: NA
J: TRBJ1-5
length: 17
D: NA
V: TRBV5-5
CDR3: CASSLAKWDGSNQPQHF
DNA: TGTGCCAGCAGCCTAGCCAAATGGGACGGTTCAAATCAGCCCCAGCATTTT

size: NA
J: TRBJ2-1
length: 19
D: TRBD2
V: TRBV13
CDR3: CASSFRRTSGISSYNEQFF
DNA: TGTGCCAGCAGCTTCCGTAGGACTAGCGGAATTAGCTCCTACAATGAGCAGTTCTTC

size: NA
J: TRBJ1-1
length: 15
D: NA
V: TRBV6-5
CDR3: CASSYSPADDTEAFF
DNA: TGTGCCAGCAGTTACTCGCCAGCAGATGACACTGAAGCTTTCTTT

size: NA
J: TRBJ1-2
length: 15
D: NA
V: TRBV6-5
CDR3: CASSYTQQGNYGYTF
DNA: TGTGCCAGCAGTTACACCCAACAGGGAAACTATGGCTACACCTTC

size: NA
J: TRBJ1-5
length: 14
D: NA
V: TRBV27
CDR3: CASSLWGAGQPQHF
DNA: TGTGCCAGCAGTTTATGGGGCGCTGGACAGCCCCAGCATTTT

size: NA
J: TRBJ1-5
length: 14
D: NA
V: TRBV6-5
CDR3: CASSYGQGNQPQHF
DNA: TGTGCCAGCAGTTACGGGCAGGGGAATCAGCCCCAGCATTTT

size: NA
J: TRBJ1-6
length: 15
D: NA
V: TRBV9
CDR3: CASSVGATWDSPLHF
DNA: TGTGCCAGCAGCGTAGGAGCAACATGGGATTCACCCCTCCACTTT

size: NA
J: TRBJ2-3
length: 21
D: TRBD2
V: TRBV3-1/TRBV3-2
CDR3: CASSQDYPAGGLLGSTDTQYF
DNA: TGTGCCAGCAGCCAAGATTACCCAGCGGGGGGGCTACTTGGGAGCACAGATACGCAGTATTTT

size: NA
J: TRBJ1-3
length: 15
D: NA
V: TRBV10-2
CDR3: CASTGTTPPGNTIYF
DNA: TGCGCCAGCACCGGAACCACGCCGCCTGGAAACACCATATATTTT

size: NA
J: TRBJ2-6
length: 17
D: TRBD1
V: TRBV5-8
CDR3: CASSLGGSLPGANVLTF
DNA: TGTGCCAGCAGCTTAGGGGGCAGTCTCCCCGGGGCCAACGTCCTGACTTTC

size: NA
J: TRBJ1-2
length: 15
D: NA
V: TRBV5-1
CDR3: CASSLDWQDNYGYTF
DNA: TGCGCCAGCAGCTTGGATTGGCAGGATAACTATGGCTACACCTTC

size: NA
J: TRBJ2-5
length: 10
D: NA
V: TRBV5-8
CDR3: CASSLGAQYF
DNA: TGTGCCAGCAGCTTGGGGGCCCAGTACTTC

size: NA
J: TRBJ1-2
length: 15
D: NA
V: TRBV7-9
CDR3: CASSLEGRMLIGYTF
DNA: TGTGCCAGCAGCTTAGAGGGACGCATGCTTATAGGCTACACCTTC

size: NA
J: TRBJ1-5
length: 16
D: NA
V: TRBV6-1
CDR3: CASSVSGGNSNQPQHF
DNA: TGTGCCAGCAGTGTAAGTGGGGGGAACAGCAATCAGCCCCAGCATTTT

size: NA
J: TRBJ2-3
length: 17
D: NA
V: TRBV11-2
CDR3: CASVLGPLITSTDTQYF
DNA: TGTGCCAGCGTATTAGGGCCCCTTATCACTAGCACAGATACGCAGTATTTT

size: NA
J: TRBJ1-2
length: 13
D: NA
V: TRBV6-2/TRBV6-3
CDR3: CASSAGQWDGYTF
DNA: TGTGCCAGCAGTGCCGGACAGTGGGATGGCTACACCTTC

size: NA
J: TRBJ2-1
length: 15
D: TRBD2
V: TRBV7-3
CDR3: CASSLQLAGHNEQFF
DNA: TGTGCCAGCAGCTTACAGCTAGCGGGCCACAATGAGCAGTTCTTC

size: NA
J: TRBJ2-2
length: 15
D: NA
V: TRBV7-9
CDR3: CASRRTGTDTGELFF
DNA: TGTGCCAGCAGGCGTACCGGGACGGATACCGGGGAGCTGTTTTTT

size: NA
J: TRBJ2-7
length: 14
D: NA
V: TRBV10-3
CDR3: CAISDGSAAYEQYF
DNA: TGTGCCATCAGTGATGGATCGGCGGCCTACGAGCAGTACTTC

size: once
J: TRBJ2-3
length: 15
D: TRBD1
V: TRBV5-1
CDR3: CASSPARGRVDTQYF
DNA: TGCGCCAGCAGCCCTGCGAGGGGGCGGGTAGATACGCAGTATTTT

size: NA
J: TRBJ2-7
length: 15
D: NA
V: TRBV5-4
CDR3: CATGAGTGKTYEQYF
DNA: TGTGCCACCGGGGCTGGAACAGGGAAGACCTACGAGCAGTACTTC

size: NA
J: TRBJ2-3
length: 12
D: NA
V: TRBV6-6
CDR3: CASSPGTDTQYF
DNA: TGTGCCAGCAGTCCCGGGACAGATACGCAGTATTTT

size: NA
J: TRBJ1-3
length: 16
D: TRBD1
V: TRBV5-1
CDR3: CASSYEQGIPGNTIYF
DNA: TGCGCCAGCAGCTACGAACAGGGGATCCCTGGAAACACCATATATTTT

size: NA
J: TRBJ1-1
length: 15
D: TRBD1
V: TRBV11-2
CDR3: CASSSVGQGIAEAFF
DNA: TGTGCCAGCAGCTCTGTGGGACAGGGGATCGCTGAAGCTTTCTTT

size: NA
J: TRBJ2-6
length: 18
D: NA
V: TRBV18
CDR3: CASSPMVGALSGANVLTF
DNA: TGTGCCAGCTCACCCATGGTGGGGGCGCTTTCCGGGGCCAACGTCCTGACTTTC

size: NA
J: TRBJ1-4
length: 18
D: TRBD1
V: TRBV5-1
CDR3: CASSLAFDRETTNEKLFF
DNA: TGCGCCAGCAGCTTGGCTTTTGACAGGGAGACAACTAATGAAAAACTGTTTTTT

size: NA
J: TRBJ1-5
length: 15
D: TRBD1
V: TRBV18
CDR3: CASSPPGQGTGPQHF
DNA: TGTGCCAGCTCACCACCGGGACAGGGTACGGGGCCCCAGCATTTT

size: NA
J: TRBJ1-1
length: 16
D: NA
V: TRBV30
CDR3: CAWTDTSGEGWAEAFF
DNA: TGTGCCTGGACCGACACAAGCGGTGAGGGGTGGGCTGAAGCTTTCTTT

size: NA
J: TRBJ2-7
length: 13
D: NA
V: TRBV5-6
CDR3: CASNRDLVHEQYF
DNA: TGTGCCAGCAACAGGGACCTGGTTCACGAGCAGTACTTC

size: NA
J: TRBJ1-2
length: 14
D: NA
V: TRBV29-1
CDR3: CSVDRTAVNYGYTF
DNA: TGCAGCGTTGACCGTACGGCCGTCAACTATGGCTACACCTTC

size: NA
J: TRBJ1-1
length: 14
D: TRBD1
V: TRBV19
CDR3: CASRPRGLNTEAFF
DNA: TGTGCCAGTAGACCAAGGGGGCTGAACACTGAAGCTTTCTTT

size: NA
J: TRBJ2-4
length: 12
D: NA
V: TRBV2
CDR3: CASSRDWDIQYF
DNA: TGTGCCAGCAGTCGGGACTGGGACATTCAGTACTTC

size: NA
J: TRBJ1-2
length: 13
D: NA
V: TRBV10-3
CDR3: CAISGTANYGYTF
DNA: TGTGCCATCAGTGGAACAGCAAACTATGGCTACACCTTC

size: NA
J: TRBJ2-2
length: 15
D: NA
V: TRBV6-1
CDR3: CASSEEAGNTGELFF
DNA: TGTGCCAGCAGTGAAGAGGCAGGGAACACCGGGGAGCTGTTTTTT